These 9 T cell receptor beta chains originate from one sample sequenced in a study of blood T cell repertoires in COVID-19. Libraries were prepared by immunoSEQ multiplex PCR; TCRdb keeps only in-frame clonotypes and omits some of them. The table has some 94,000 clones, about 90% seen once; the top ten hold around 1%. Sequences were obtained from peripheral blood. The receptors stem from a human donor in a cohort sampled during active COVID-19.

This clone has only a few counts. The chain uses TRBV2 and TRBJ2-5; 11 bases agree with TRBD2. This CDR3 comprises 16 residues. In germline, CDR1 is SNHLY, CDR2 FYNNEI. The J segment lost 2 bases and the V segment lost 3 bases, leaving 5 bases of the junction unmatched. The CDR3, as DNA: TGTGCCAGCAGTGATGGACTAGCGGGCCGACAAGAGACCCAGTACTTC. Encoded protein: CASSDGLAGRQETQYF.

The rearrangement uses TRBV11-2 and TRBJ2-3, with 12 bases identical to TRBD2. Trimming at V came to 6 bases and at J to 2 bases, leaving 6 bases not matched to a gene. CDR3 size: 16 residues. Looked up from germline, CDR1 is SGHAT and CDR2 is FQNNGV. The CDR3 loop reads CASRSLAGGVTDTQYF. CDR3 bases: TGTGCCAGCAGGTCACTAGCGGGAGGAGTCACAGATACGCAGTATTTT.

The chain links TRBV7-3 to TRBJ2-6, with 8 nucleotides matching TRBD2. CDR1 is SGHTA, CDR2 FQGTGA, per germline. V trimming: 10 bases; J trimming: 1 base; junction bases outside the gene matches: 15. The CDR3 spans 18 residues. Here the CDR3 reads CATGQREGLPSGANVLTF. CDR3 DNA sequence: TGTGCCACGGGGCAACGGGAGGGCCTTCCGTCTGGGGCCAACGTCCTGACTTTC.

The chain couples TRBV2 to TRBJ2-3, with 13 bases aligning to TRBD2. The V gene end was trimmed by 6 bases and the J gene end by 7 bases; junction bases not matched to a gene: 7. CDR1 SNHLY and CDR2 FYNNEI come from the germline V gene. The CDR3 loop spans 15 amino acids. CDR3 sequence reads: CASSGLAGALYTQYF. CDR3 bases: TGTGCCAGCAGCGGACTAGCGGGAGCCCTCTATACGCAGTATTTT.

The chain couples TRBV3-1 (or the pseudogene TRBV3-2) to TRBJ1-6; perhaps TRBD1 as D (5 bases). Germline V gene lookup returns CDR1 LGHDT and CDR2 YNNKEL (reference sequence). The length of the CDR3 is 15 residues. V was trimmed by 4 bases and J by 8 bases, leaving 15 bases between them. CDR3 residues: CASSPSGLGDSPLHF. The CDR3 coding sequence is TGTGCCAGCAGCCCCTCAGGGTTAGGGGATTCACCCCTCCACTTT.

This rearrangement joins TRBV7-9 to TRBJ1-1, with D tentatively TRBD1 (5 bases). Trimming removed 5 bases from V and 4 bases from J, with 14 bases in between. This CDR3 is built from 14 residues. Germline V CDR1 and CDR2: SEHNR, FQNEAQ (reference sequence). CDR3 bases: TGTGCCAGCAGCCTGGTCACGGGGGGCACTGAAGCTTTCTTT. Protein product: CASSLVTGGTEAFF.

The chain carries TRBV28 and TRBJ2-7, with 7 nucleotides matching TRBD2. The CDR3 sequence is 14 residues long. The V gene end was trimmed by 4 bases and the J gene end by 6 bases; junction bases not matched to a gene: 9. Looked up from germline, CDR1 is MDHEN and CDR2 is SYDVKM. This CDR3 reads CASSSKWAGVEQYF. The CDR3 DNA sequence: TGTGCCAGCAGTTCAAAGTGGGCGGGAGTCGAGCAGTACTTC.

This clone was detected once. The chain couples TRBV20-1 to TRBJ2-3; no clear D gene. V was trimmed by 6 bases and J by 10 bases, leaving 14 bases between them. Per the germline V gene, CDR1 is DFQATT and CDR2 is SNEGSKA (reference sequence). This CDR3 spans 11 amino acids. The CDR3 DNA reads TGCAGTGCGCCAGACTTTTCGGCGCAGTATTTT. As protein: CSAPDFSAQYF.

V gene TRBV10-3 combines with J gene TRBJ2-3; 10 nucleotides agree with TRBD1. V gave up 6 bases and J gave up 5 bases; unmatched junction bases: 8. The length of the CDR3 is 15 residues. CDR1 and CDR2 (germline): ENHRY, SYGVKD. The CDR3 nucleotides are TGTGCCATCAGAACGGGACAGGGGATTGGAGATACGCAGTATTTT. Its protein is CAIRTGQGIGDTQYF.